The 25 T cell receptor beta chains listed next were all sequenced from one sample in a study of blood T cell repertoires in COVID-19. TCRdb's table, derived via immunoSEQ multiplex PCR, lists solely in-frame clones and lacks some. The sample lists approximately 130,000 clones, 80% to 90% seen once, with roughly 13% in the top ten. Sequences were obtained from peripheral blood. These TCRs come from a human donor in a cohort sampled during active COVID-19.

This clone appeared once. The V call is TRBV5-4, the J call TRBJ1-3, with D maybe TRBD1 (6 bases). Germline values: CDR1 SGHNT, CDR2 YYREEE (reference sequence). This CDR3 has 14 amino acids. V was trimmed by 5 bases and J by 4 bases, leaving 13 bases between them. This CDR3 reads CASRPGQSGNTIYF. CDR3 nucleotides: TGTGCCAGCAGACCCGGACAGTCGGGAAACACCATATATTTT.

The count of this clone is one. This chain joins TRBV12-3 or TRBV12-4 and TRBJ1-2; no clear D. This CDR3 has 12 residues. The V end was cut by 5 bases, the J end by 8 bases, with 12 bases between. This chain's CDR3 is CASSLHTEGYTF. The CDR3 region has the DNA TGTGCCAGCAGTCTTCACACGGAGGGCTACACCTTC.

The chain is built from TRBV7-9 and TRBJ1-2; 7 positions match TRBD1. V lost 4 bases and J lost 6; bases outside the gene matches: 11. The CDR3 is made up of 15 amino acids. The germline gives CDR1 SEHNR, CDR2 FQNEAQ (reference sequence). The DNA of the CDR3 is TGTGCCAGCAGCTGGGTTACAGGGGCGAATGATGGCTACACCTTC. Translation gives CASSWVTGANDGYTF.

V and J are TRBV6-5 and TRBJ2-3, with a possible D match to TRBD1 (6 bases). The germline gives CDR1 MNHEY, CDR2 SVGAGI. The CDR3 consists of 12 residues. V dropped 6 bases and J dropped 5 bases, with 9 bases sitting between them. CDR3 residues: CASSPTGDTQYF. CDR3 coding DNA: TGTGCCAGCAGCCCGACAGGAGATACGCAGTATTTT.

This clone was observed once. The J gene is TRBJ1-6, the V gene TRBV6-5, with a tentative D call TRBD1 (6 bases). The CDR3 is made up of 13 amino acids. V lost 7 bases and J lost 7, with 11 bases in between. Germline-derived CDR1 and CDR2 are MNHEY and SVGAGI. CDR3 residues: CASTKTGNSPLHF. The CDR3 DNA reads as TGTGCCAGCACCAAGACAGGCAATTCACCCCTCCACTTT.

V is TRBV6-5 and J is TRBJ1-5; D remains ambiguous. Germline CDR1 reads MNHEY; CDR2 reads SVGAGI. This CDR3 is built from 13 residues. Trimming removed 7 bases at V and 1 base at J, with 8 bases between. The CDR3 nucleotides are TGTGCCAGCACCCCCGGGAGCAATCAGCCCCAGCATTTT. Its translation is CASTPGSNQPQHF.

V gene TRBV6-2 or TRBV6-3 combines with J gene TRBJ2-7; D ambiguous. This CDR3 has 15 residues. Germline CDR1 reads MNHEY; CDR2 reads SVGEGT. V dropped 2 bases and J dropped 1 base, with 12 bases sitting between them. DNA for the CDR3: TGTGCCAGCAGTTACGATGGCTTTTCTTCCTACGAGCAGTACTTC. Protein sequence: CASSYDGFSSYEQYF.

V usage is TRBV5-8 and J usage is TRBJ2-5; the match to TRBD2 covers 10 bases. V lost 4 bases and J lost 4; bases outside the gene matches: 10. Per the germline V gene, CDR1 is SGHTS and CDR2 is YDEGEE. This CDR3 is 16 amino acids long. The CDR3 DNA reads as TGTGCCAGCAGCCAGAGGGGAGCGGGGGGGCGAGAGACCCAGTACTTC. It encodes CASSQRGAGGRETQYF.

The rearrangement uses TRBV2 and TRBJ1-4; 10 positions match TRBD1. V lost 6 bases to trimming and J lost 7 bases; unmatched junction nucleotides: 2. The CDR3 extends over 13 amino acids. Germline V lookup: CDR1 SNHLY, CDR2 FYNNEI. CDR3 protein: CASSGTGVEKLFF. The CDR3 region has the DNA TGTGCCAGCAGCGGGACAGGGGTTGAAAAACTGTTTTTT.

V gene TRBV3-1 (or the pseudogene TRBV3-2) combines with J gene TRBJ1-1; D is unclear. The CDR3 covers 13 residues. Trimming shortened V by 3 bases and J by 1 base, and 6 bases separated the two germline ends. Germline-derived CDR1 and CDR2 are LGHDT and YNNKEL (reference sequence). CDR3 nucleotides: TGTGCCAGCAGCCAGGCCAGGAACACTGAAGCTTTCTTT. Its translation is CASSQARNTEAFF.

The chain employs TRBV3-1 (or the pseudogene TRBV3-2) and TRBJ2-7; TRBD1 matches 8 bases. Germline V gives CDR1 LGHDT, CDR2 YNNKEL (reference sequence). This CDR3 is 15 amino acids long. The ends lost 3 bases at V and 5 bases at J; junction bases unmatched: 9. Written as DNA, the CDR3 is TGTGCCAGCAGCCATGACCGGGACAGGTCCAACGAGCAGTACTTC. This codes for CASSHDRDRSNEQYF.

This rearrangement joins TRBV7-8 to TRBJ1-6; no clear D. Deletions cut 2 bases from V and 5 bases from J, with 10 bases between. The germline V gene has CDR1 SGHVS and CDR2 FQNEAQ. This CDR3 spans 15 amino acids. The CDR3 DNA reads TGTGCCAGCAGCTTAATTTCCGCTAATAATTCACCCCTCCACTTT. Protein product: CASSLISANNSPLHF.

J is TRBJ2-3 and V is TRBV4-2; TRBD2 is a possible D gene (5 bases). The germline V gene has CDR1 LGHNA and CDR2 YNFKEQ. CDR3 length equals 14 residues. V was pared by 1 base and J by 6 bases, with 11 bases between. For the CDR3, the DNA is TGTGCCAGCAGCCAAGGCTCTAGCAGGGATACGCAGTATTTT. Translating it yields CASSQGSSRDTQYF.

V gene TRBV6-6 combines with J gene TRBJ2-3; 9 nucleotides match TRBD1. After removal of 0 bases from V and 11 bases from J, the junction contained 6 bases not matched to a gene. The germline V gene encodes CDR1 MNHNY and CDR2 SVGAGI (reference sequence). This CDR3 contains 14 residues. CDR3 sequence reads: CASSYSDRGSEQYF. The CDR3 coding sequence is TGTGCCAGCAGTTACTCGGACAGGGGTTCGGAGCAGTATTTT.

This sequence joins TRBV6-1 and TRBJ2-7, with 7 bases that match TRBD2. J gave up 4 bases and V 2 bases, and 2 bases lay outside the gene matches. From germline, CDR1 is MNHNS and CDR2 SASEGT. The CDR3 spans 13 residues. In DNA, the CDR3 is TGTGCCAGCAGTGAACGGGGGGTTTACGAGCAGTACTTC. It is translated as CASSERGVYEQYF.

In DNA, the CDR3 is TGTGCCAGCAGCCCCGGGACAGGATTAAGCTATGGCTACACCTTC. This sequence encodes CASSPGTGLSYGYTF. This chain uses TRBV7-9 with TRBJ1-2; the match to TRBD1 covers 8 bases. Germline values: CDR1 SEHNR, CDR2 FQNEAQ (reference sequence). V lost 5 bases to trimming and J lost 4 bases; unmatched junction nucleotides: 9. This CDR3 region has 15 residues.

This clone was found many times. J is TRBJ1-4 and V is TRBV4-1; no definite D call. Trimming stripped 3 bases from V and 0 bases from J, with 11 bases between. Germline V lookup: CDR1 MGHRA, CDR2 YSYEKL. CDR3 length: 16 residues. The CDR3 nucleotides are TGCGCCAGCAGCCACACCCCAGAGGCAACTAATGAAAAACTGTTTTTT. Translation gives CASSHTPEATNEKLFF.

The rearrangement uses TRBV30 and TRBJ1-6; D possibly corresponds to TRBD1 (6 bases). With 2 bases removed from V and 13 bases from J, the gap between germline ends came to 12 bases. The V gene's germline CDR1 is GTSNPN and CDR2 SVGIG (reference sequence). The CDR3 sequence is 12 residues long. CDR3 in amino acids: CAWSRTEGPLHF. The CDR3 DNA is TGTGCCTGGAGTCGGACAGAGGGGCCCCTCCACTTT.

This chain links TRBV3-1 (or the pseudogene TRBV3-2) with TRBJ2-5, with TRBD1 identical over 7 bases. The germline V gene encodes CDR1 LGHDT and CDR2 YNNKEL (reference sequence). V lost 4 bases, J lost 4 bases, and 0 bases stayed unmatched. CDR3 length: 12 amino acids. CDR3 amino acids: CASSRDRETQYF. Here the CDR3 DNA reads TGTGCCAGCAGCCGGGACAGAGAGACCCAGTACTTC.

J is TRBJ2-7 and V is TRBV30, with D maybe TRBD1 (5 bases). The CDR3 contains 13 residues. Germline V CDR1 and CDR2: GTSNPN, SVGIG (reference sequence). Trimming pared 0 bases from V and 2 bases from J, leaving 8 bases between. CDR3 bases: TGTGCCTGGAGTGTAGGGGCTCCCTACGAGCAGTACTTC. Translated: CAWSVGAPYEQYF.

The CDR3 loop is CASSFLGQGALEQYF. The CDR3 bases are TGTGCCAGCAGCTTTCTAGGACAGGGGGCTCTCGAGCAGTACTTC. V usage is TRBV5-5 and J usage is TRBJ2-7; 11 bases match TRBD1. This CDR3 has 15 residues. Germline-derived CDR1 and CDR2 are SGHKS and YYEKEE (reference sequence). V trimming: 2 bases; J trimming: 6 bases; junction bases outside the gene matches: 7.

This clone was seen just once. This rearrangement joins TRBV19 to TRBJ1-1; D is perhaps TRBD1 (5 bases). Germline assignment: CDR1 LNHDA and CDR2 SQIVND (reference sequence). V shed 5 bases and J shed 4 bases, with 11 bases lying between them. CDR3 length equals 13 residues. The CDR3 DNA sequence: TGTGCCAGTAGTGCGACAGTCCTCACTGAAGCTTTCTTT. Its protein product is CASSATVLTEAFF.

The V gene is TRBV7-9, the J gene TRBJ2-6; 11 bases match TRBD1. CDR1 is SEHNR and CDR2 is FQNEAQ in the germline V gene (reference sequence). V gave up 5 bases and J gave up 0 bases; unmatched junction bases: 6. The CDR3 is made up of 18 amino acids. CDR3 nucleotide sequence: TGTGCCAGCAGCCCCCGGACAGGGGGCTCCTCTGGGGCCAACGTCCTGACTTTC. This codes for CASSPRTGGSSGANVLTF.

This clone has only a few counts. CDR3 nucleotides: TGTGCCAGCAGCTTGACAGGGGTAGGGAGCTCTGAAGCTTTCTTT. This sequence encodes CASSLTGVGSSEAFF. The chain is built from TRBV5-6 and TRBJ1-1, with 7 bases matching TRBD1. Germline trimming cut 1 base from V and 6 bases from J; bases unmatched to any gene: 9. Germline CDR1 reads SGHDT; CDR2 reads YYEEEE. CDR3 size: 15 residues.

The rearrangement uses TRBV27 and TRBJ2-3; D gene unclear. The CDR3 extends over 16 amino acids. The V end was cut by 7 bases, the J end by 6 bases, with 23 bases between. Germline assignment: CDR1 MNHEY and CDR2 SMNVEV (reference sequence). CDR3: CASTPLSLALGDTQYF. Here the CDR3 DNA reads TGTGCCAGCACACCTCTTAGCCTGGCCCTTGGGGATACGCAGTATTTT.